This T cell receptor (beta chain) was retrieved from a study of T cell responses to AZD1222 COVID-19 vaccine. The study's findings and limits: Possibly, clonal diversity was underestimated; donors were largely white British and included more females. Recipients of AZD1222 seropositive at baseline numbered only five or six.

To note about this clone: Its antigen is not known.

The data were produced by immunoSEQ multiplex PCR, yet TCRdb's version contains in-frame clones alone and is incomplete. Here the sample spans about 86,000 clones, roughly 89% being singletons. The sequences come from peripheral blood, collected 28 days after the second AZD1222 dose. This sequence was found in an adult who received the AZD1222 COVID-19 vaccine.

The CDR3 region has the DNA TGTGCCACTACGGCCCTCTATGGCTACACCTTC. Translation: CATTALYGYTF. The chain has TRBV7-2 and TRBJ1-2; D not certain. CDR1 is SGHTA, CDR2 FQGNSA, per germline. This CDR3 comprises 11 residues. Trimming shortened V by 10 bases and J by 4 bases, and 10 bases separated the two germline ends.